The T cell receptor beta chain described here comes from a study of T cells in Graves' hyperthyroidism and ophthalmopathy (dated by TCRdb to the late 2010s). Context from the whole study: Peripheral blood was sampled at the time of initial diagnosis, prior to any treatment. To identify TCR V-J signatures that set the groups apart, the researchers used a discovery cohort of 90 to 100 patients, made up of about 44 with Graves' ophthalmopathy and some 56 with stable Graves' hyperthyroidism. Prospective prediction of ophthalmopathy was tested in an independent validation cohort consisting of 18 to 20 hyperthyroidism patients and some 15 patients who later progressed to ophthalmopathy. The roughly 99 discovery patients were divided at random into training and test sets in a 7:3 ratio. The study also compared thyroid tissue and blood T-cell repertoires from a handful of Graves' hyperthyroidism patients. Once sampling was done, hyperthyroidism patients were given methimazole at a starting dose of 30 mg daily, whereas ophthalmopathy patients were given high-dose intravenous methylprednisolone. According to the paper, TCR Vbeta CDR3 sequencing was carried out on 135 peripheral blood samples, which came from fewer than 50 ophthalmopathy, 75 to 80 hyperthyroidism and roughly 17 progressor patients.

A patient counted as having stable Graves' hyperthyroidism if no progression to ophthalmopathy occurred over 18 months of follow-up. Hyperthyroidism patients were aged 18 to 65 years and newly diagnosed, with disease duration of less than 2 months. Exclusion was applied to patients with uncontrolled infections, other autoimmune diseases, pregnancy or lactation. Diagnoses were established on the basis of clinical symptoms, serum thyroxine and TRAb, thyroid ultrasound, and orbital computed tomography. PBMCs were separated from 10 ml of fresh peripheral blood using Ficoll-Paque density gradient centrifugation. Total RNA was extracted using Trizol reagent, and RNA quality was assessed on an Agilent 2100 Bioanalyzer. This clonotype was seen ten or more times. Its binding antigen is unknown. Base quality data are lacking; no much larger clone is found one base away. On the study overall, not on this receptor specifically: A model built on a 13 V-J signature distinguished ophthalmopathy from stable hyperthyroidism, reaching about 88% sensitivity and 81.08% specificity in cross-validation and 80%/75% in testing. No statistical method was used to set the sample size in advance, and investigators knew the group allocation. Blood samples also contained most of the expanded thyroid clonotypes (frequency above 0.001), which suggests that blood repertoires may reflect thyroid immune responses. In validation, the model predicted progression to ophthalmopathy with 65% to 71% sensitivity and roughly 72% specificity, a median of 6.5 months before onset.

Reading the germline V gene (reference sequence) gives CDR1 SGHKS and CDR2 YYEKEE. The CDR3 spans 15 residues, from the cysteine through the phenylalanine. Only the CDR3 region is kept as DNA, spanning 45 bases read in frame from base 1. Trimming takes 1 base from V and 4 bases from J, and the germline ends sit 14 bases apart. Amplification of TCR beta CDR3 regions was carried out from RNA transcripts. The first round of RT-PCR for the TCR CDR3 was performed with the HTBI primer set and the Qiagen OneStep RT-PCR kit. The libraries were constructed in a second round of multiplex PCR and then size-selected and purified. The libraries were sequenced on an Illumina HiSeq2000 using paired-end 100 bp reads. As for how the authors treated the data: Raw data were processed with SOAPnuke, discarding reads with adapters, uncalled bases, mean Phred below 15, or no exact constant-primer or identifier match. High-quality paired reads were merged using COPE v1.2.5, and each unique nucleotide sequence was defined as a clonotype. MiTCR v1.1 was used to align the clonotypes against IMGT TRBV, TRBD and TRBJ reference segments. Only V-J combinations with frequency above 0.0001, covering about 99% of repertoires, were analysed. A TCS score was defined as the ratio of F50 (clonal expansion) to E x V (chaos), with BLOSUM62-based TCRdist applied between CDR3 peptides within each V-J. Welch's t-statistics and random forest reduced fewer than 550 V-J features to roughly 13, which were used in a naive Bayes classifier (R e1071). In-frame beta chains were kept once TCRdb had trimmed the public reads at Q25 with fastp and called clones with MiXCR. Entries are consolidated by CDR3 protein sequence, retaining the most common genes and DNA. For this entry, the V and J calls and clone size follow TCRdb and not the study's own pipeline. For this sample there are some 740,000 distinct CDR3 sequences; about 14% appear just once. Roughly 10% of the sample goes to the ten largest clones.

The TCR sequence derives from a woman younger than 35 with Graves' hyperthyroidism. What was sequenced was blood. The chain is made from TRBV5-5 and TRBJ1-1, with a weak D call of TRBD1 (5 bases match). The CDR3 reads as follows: CASSLQAGWGTEAFF. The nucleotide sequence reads TGTGCCAGCAGCTTGCAGGCAGGGTGGGGCACTGAAGCTTTCTTT.